These 3 T cell receptor beta chains came from one sample sequenced in a study of graft-versus-host responses after intestinal transplantation. Their antigens are not known. Assay used: immunoSEQ multiplex PCR; TCRdb lists only in-frame clones, some missing. The sample includes about 97,000 clones, 75% to 95% of them seen just once. Sequencing used unstimulated CD4+ T cells sorted from spleen or lymph node cells, obtained before transplant. The receptors were gathered from a human donor who was the organ donor for an intestinal transplant.

The chain is built from TRBV6-6 and TRBJ1-5; 8 bases fit TRBD1. Germline V gene lookup returns CDR1 MNHNY and CDR2 SVGAGI (reference sequence). The CDR3 loop spans 15 amino acids. V dropped 6 bases and J dropped 0; count of bases not matched to a gene: 4. DNA of the CDR3: TGTGCCAGCAGCCGCGACAGGGGTAGCAATCAGCCCCAGCATTTT. Translating gives CASSRDRGSNQPQHF.

This sequence joins TRBV5-1 and TRBJ2-2, with 8 bases identical to TRBD1. V dropped 0 bases and J dropped 6; count of bases not matched to a gene: 10. The CDR3 consists of 17 residues. Germline assignment: CDR1 SGHRS and CDR2 YFSETQ. The CDR3 DNA sequence: TGCGCCAGCAGCTTGGCCCCGGCAGGGGGCTTTTCCGGGGAGCTGTTTTTT. It codes for CASSLAPAGGFSGELFF.

Points on this clone: One junction end does not reproduce the germline sequence, and a read error may be involved. The CDR3 protein is CAGSLGLYNSPLHF. As DNA, the CDR3 is TGTGCCGGCAGTTTGGGCCTATATAATTCACCCCTCCACTTT. This chain joins TRBV6-1 and TRBJ1-6; the D is unclear. Per germline, CDR1 MNHNS and CDR2 SASEGT. The CDR3 consists of 14 residues.